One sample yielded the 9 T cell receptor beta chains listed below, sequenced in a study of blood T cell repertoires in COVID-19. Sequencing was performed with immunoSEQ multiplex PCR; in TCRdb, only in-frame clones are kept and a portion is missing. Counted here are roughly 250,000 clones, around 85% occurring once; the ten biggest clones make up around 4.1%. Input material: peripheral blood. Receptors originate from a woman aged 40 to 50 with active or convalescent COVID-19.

The CDR3 sequence is CASSLPQNKDTQYF. In DNA form, the CDR3 reads TGTGCCAGCAGTTTACCCCAAAACAAAGATACGCAGTATTTT. This rearrangement joins TRBV28 to TRBJ2-3; no clear D gene. This CDR3 has 14 amino acids. V was cut by 2 bases and J by 5 bases, with 11 bases left in between. CDR1 and CDR2 (germline): MDHEN, SYDVKM.

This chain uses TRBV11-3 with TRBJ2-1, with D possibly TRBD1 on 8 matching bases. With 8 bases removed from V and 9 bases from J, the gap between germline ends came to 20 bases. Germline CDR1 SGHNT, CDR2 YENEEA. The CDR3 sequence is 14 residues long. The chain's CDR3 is CASSQGGPAIEQFF. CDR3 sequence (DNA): TGTGCCAGCTCACAGGGGGGGCCGGCGATTGAGCAGTTCTTC. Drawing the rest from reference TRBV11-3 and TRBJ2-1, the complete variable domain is EAGVVQSPRYKIIEKKQPVAFWCNPISGHNTLYWYLQNLGQGPELLIRYENEEAVDDSQLPKDRFSAERLKGVDSTLKIQPAELGDSAVYLCASSQGGPAIEQFFGPGTRLTVL.

CDR3 protein: CASKDRTNTGELFF. CDR3 sequence (DNA): TGTGCCAGCAAGGACAGGACGAACACCGGGGAGCTGTTTTTT. The genes are TRBV28 and TRBJ2-2; 7 positions match TRBD1. CDR3 size: 14 residues. Per the germline V gene, CDR1 is MDHEN and CDR2 is SYDVKM. Trimming at V came to 7 bases and at J to 0 bases, leaving 2 bases not matched to a gene.

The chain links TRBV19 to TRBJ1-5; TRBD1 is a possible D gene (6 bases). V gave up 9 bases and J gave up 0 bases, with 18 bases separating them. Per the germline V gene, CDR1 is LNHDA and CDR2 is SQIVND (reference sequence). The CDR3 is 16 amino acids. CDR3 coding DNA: TGTGCCAGCCATAAGGGGGGGCCCTATAGCAATCAGCCCCAGCATTTT. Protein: CASHKGGPYSNQPQHF. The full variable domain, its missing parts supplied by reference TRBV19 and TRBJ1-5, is DGGITQSPKYLFRKEGQNVTLSCEQNLNHDAMYWYRQDPGQGLRLIYYSQIVNDFQKGDIAEGYSVSREKKESFPLTVTSAQKNPTAFYLCASHKGGPYSNQPQHFGDGTRLSIL.

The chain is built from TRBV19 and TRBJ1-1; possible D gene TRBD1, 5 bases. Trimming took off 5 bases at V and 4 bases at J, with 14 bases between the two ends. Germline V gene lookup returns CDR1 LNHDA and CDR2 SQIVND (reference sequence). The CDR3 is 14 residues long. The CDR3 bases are TGTGCCAGTAGTCCCCAGGGTTCGGGCACTGAAGCTTTCTTT. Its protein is CASSPQGSGTEAFF.

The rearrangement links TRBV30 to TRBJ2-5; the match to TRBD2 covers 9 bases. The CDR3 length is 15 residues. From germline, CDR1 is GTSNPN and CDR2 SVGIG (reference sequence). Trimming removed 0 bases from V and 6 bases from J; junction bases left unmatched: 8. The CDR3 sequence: CAWSVSGGFYKTQYF. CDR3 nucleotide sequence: TGTGCCTGGAGTGTTAGCGGGGGTTTTTATAAGACCCAGTACTTC.

The CDR3 nucleotides are TGTGCCAGCTCACCGCGGACAGGGGGGAACACTGAAGCTTTCTTT. This translates into CASSPRTGGNTEAFF. The chain joins TRBV18 to TRBJ1-1, with 10 bases aligning to TRBD1. The CDR3 is made up of 15 amino acids. Germline lookup yields CDR1 KGHSH and CDR2 LQKENI. V lost 3 bases, J lost 1 base, and 2 bases stayed unmatched. The full variable domain, its missing parts supplied by reference TRBV18 and TRBJ1-1, is NAGVMQNPRHLVRRRGQEARLRCSPMKGHSHVYWYRQLPEEGLKFMVYLQKENIIDESGMPKERFSAEFPKEGPSILRIQQVVRGDSAAYFCASSPRTGGNTEAFFGQGTRLTVV.

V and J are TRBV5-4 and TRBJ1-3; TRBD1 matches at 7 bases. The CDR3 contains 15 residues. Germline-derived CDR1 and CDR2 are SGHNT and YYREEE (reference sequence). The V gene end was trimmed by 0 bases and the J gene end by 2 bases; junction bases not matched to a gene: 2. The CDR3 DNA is TGTGCCAGCAGCTTGGTGGGACAGACTGGAAACACCATATATTTT. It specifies CASSLVGQTGNTIYF.

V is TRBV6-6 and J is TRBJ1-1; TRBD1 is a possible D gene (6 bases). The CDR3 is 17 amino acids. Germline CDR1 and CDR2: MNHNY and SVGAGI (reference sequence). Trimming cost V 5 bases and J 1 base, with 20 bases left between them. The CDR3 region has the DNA TGTGCCAGCAGTCCAAGCGGTTTAAAGACAGGGAACACTGAAGCTTTCTTT. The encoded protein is CASSPSGLKTGNTEAFF.